The 23 T cell receptor beta chains listed next were all sequenced from one sample in a study of blood T cells in healthy people across ages. Primed by a sample-barcoded 5' primer and a J-beta primer mix, a second PCR proceeded for roughly 6 to 12 cycles. Each CDR3 protein is one row after TCRdb ran MiXCR on the 5' RACE reads. The sample contains approximately 730,000 distinct CDR3 sequences, about 55% of which appear only once. The material sequenced was blood. The receptors come from a man aged 80 or over in good health.

This sequence joins TRBV10-3 and TRBJ2-5; unclear D gene. Deletions cut 8 bases from V and 11 bases from J, with 18 bases between. Germline V gene lookup returns CDR1 ENHRY and CDR2 SYGVKD. This CDR3 has 12 amino acids. The CDR3 nucleotides are TGTGCCATCGCCAGGACGTGGAAGGAGCAGTACTTC. Its protein is CAIARTWKEQYF.

The chain joins TRBV7-9 to TRBJ2-5; D might be TRBD1 (5 bases). Trimming removed 5 bases at V and 0 bases at J, with 16 bases between. In germline, CDR1 is SEHNR, CDR2 FQNEAQ (reference sequence). The CDR3 has 16 amino acids. The CDR3 DNA reads as TGTGCCAGCAGCCAGACAGACGGGCAGTACCAAGAGACCCAGTACTTC. This codes for CASSQTDGQYQETQYF.

This clonotype was observed once. The J gene is TRBJ2-1, the V gene TRBV6-5, with no clear D. Judging by the DNA end, TRBJ2-7 fits better; the J call may be wrong. Per germline, CDR1 MNHEY and CDR2 SVGAGI. The CDR3 extends over 16 amino acids. CDR3 coding DNA: TGTGCCAGCAGTTACGAGGCGCGACTCTCCTACAACGAGCAGTACTTC. Translated, it gives CASSYEARLSYNEQYF.

This clonotype was found a few times. The gene calls are TRBV4-1 and TRBJ2-5; D unclear. With 1 base removed from V and 4 bases from J, the gap between germline ends came to 4 bases. Germline CDR1 and CDR2: MGHRA and YSYEKL. The CDR3 has 12 amino acids. CDR3 bases: TGCGCCAGCAGCCAAGTTTCAGAGACCCAGTACTTC. This codes for CASSQVSETQYF.

The CDR3 bases are TGCAGTGCCCGTATAAGCTCCTACAATGAGCAGTTCTTC. Amino acid sequence: CSARISSYNEQFF. The chain couples TRBV20-1 to TRBJ2-1; D not resolved. CDR1 and CDR2 (germline): DFQATT, SNEGSKA (reference sequence). The CDR3 is made up of 13 amino acids. Trimming pared 6 bases from V and 0 bases from J, leaving 9 bases between.

CDR3 sequence: CASGLVSWREGLPSSPYNEQFF. Here the CDR3 DNA reads TGTGCTAGTGGTTTGGTAAGCTGGCGGGAGGGCCTACCGTCATCCCCCTACAATGAGCAGTTCTTC. The chain combines TRBV12-5 with TRBJ2-1, with TRBD2 matching over 9 bases. Germline V gene sequence: CDR1 LGHNT, CDR2 FRNRAP. The length of the CDR3 is 22 residues. The J segment lost 2 bases and the V segment lost 0 bases, leaving 20 bases of the junction unmatched.

This clonotype came up once. This could be a read error, since a much larger clone is one nucleotide away. This rearrangement joins TRBV20-1 to TRBJ2-5; 12 nucleotides align to TRBD2. The junction had 16 bases not matched to a gene; V was cut back by 6 bases and J by 11 bases. The CDR3 is made up of 15 amino acids. Germline CDR1 is DFQATT and CDR2 is SNEGSKA (reference sequence). This CDR3 reads CSALTSGRIRDEQYF. The CDR3 nucleotides are TGCAGTGCCCTGACTAGCGGGAGAATTCGGGATGAGCAGTACTTC.

This clonotype appeared a few times. This rearrangement joins TRBV29-1 to TRBJ2-1; maybe TRBD2 (6 bases). Germline V CDR1 and CDR2: SQVTM, ANQGSEA. The CDR3 spans 14 residues. V was shortened by 4 bases and J by 7 bases, with 17 bases between the two germline ends. CDR3 in amino acids: CSVAGVSGLNEQFF. Here the CDR3 DNA reads TGCAGCGTTGCGGGGGTGAGCGGTCTAAATGAGCAGTTCTTC.

This clonotype has just a few counts. V is TRBV14 and J is TRBJ2-4; D possibly corresponds to TRBD1 (5 bases). V was trimmed by 2 bases and J by 10 bases, leaving 12 bases between them. The CDR3 loop spans 13 amino acids. Germline V CDR1 and CDR2: SGHDN, FVKESK. CDR3 bases: TGTGCCAGCAGCCAACAGGGCTCTGGGATTCAGTACTTC. As protein: CASSQQGSGIQYF.

This clonotype was observed a handful of times. V is TRBV6-2 or TRBV6-3 and J is TRBJ1-1; D is uncertain. Trimming shortened V by 0 bases and J by 1 base, and 6 bases separated the two germline ends. Germline V gives CDR1 MNHEY, CDR2 SVGEGT. The CDR3 is 14 residues long. The CDR3 DNA is TGTGCCAGCAGTTACTCCCCGGGGAACACTGAAGCTTTCTTT. It translates to CASSYSPGNTEAFF.

The sample holds a few counts of this clonotype. This chain connects TRBV5-1 to TRBJ2-6; D possibly corresponds to TRBD2 (5 bases). Trimming took 0 bases from V and 3 from J, leaving 10 bases between them. Germline loops: CDR1 SGHRS, CDR2 YFSETQ. The CDR3 totals 16 residues. The CDR3 DNA reads TGCGCCAGCAGCTTGGTGTCGGGAAGTGGGGCCAACGTCCTGACTTTC. It codes for CASSLVSGSGANVLTF.

In its sample, this clonotype was seen a few times. The chain combines TRBV11-2 with TRBJ2-7; 11 positions match TRBD2. Germline CDR1 and CDR2: SGHAT and FQNNGV. Trimming took 3 bases from V and 2 from J; bases not matched to a gene: 3. This CDR3 comprises 15 residues. CDR3 DNA: TGTGCCAGCAGCTTCACTAGCGGGAGTGCCTACGAGCAGTACTTC. Translation: CASSFTSGSAYEQYF.

In nucleotides, the CDR3 is TGCAGCGTTGAAGACGGGTTCACGCAAGAGACCCAGTACTTC. It is translated as CSVEDGFTQETQYF. The chain is built from TRBV29-1 and TRBJ2-5; D uncertain. Trimming removed 0 bases at V and 2 bases at J, with 10 bases between. This CDR3 has 14 residues. CDR1 and CDR2 from the germline V gene are SQVTM and ANQGSEA.

The CDR3 DNA is TGTGCCAGCAGCTTAGATCGGGGGTTAATGGGAGAGACCCAGTACTTC. Its protein is CASSLDRGLMGETQYF. This chain joins TRBV11-2 and TRBJ2-5, with D maybe TRBD2 (6 bases). This CDR3 is 16 amino acids long. The V end was cut by 0 bases, the J end by 4 bases, with 15 bases between. The germline CDR1 and CDR2 sequences are SGHAT and FQNNGV.

This clonotype has only a few counts. This chain connects TRBV24-1 to TRBJ2-3; possibly TRBD1 for D (6 bases). V was cut by 4 bases and J by 0 bases, with 13 bases left in between. This CDR3 contains 16 residues. CDR1 and CDR2 from the germline V gene are KGHDR and SFDVKD. In DNA form, the CDR3 reads TGTGCCACCAGTGACTATGGCGGACAGAGCACAGATACGCAGTATTTT. Translated: CATSDYGGQSTDTQYF.

This chain connects TRBV13 to TRBJ2-7; 12 nucleotides align to TRBD2. The germline gives CDR1 PRHDT, CDR2 FYEKMQ (reference sequence). With 5 bases clipped from V and 4 bases from J, the junction kept 12 bases outside the gene matches. This CDR3 is 17 amino acids long. CDR3 nucleotides: TGTGCCAGCAGCCTCCGGCCCCCGACTAGCGGGAGATACGAGCAGTACTTC. This translates into CASSLRPPTSGRYEQYF.

As concerns this clonotype: This may be a read error, as it is one base from a much larger clone. V and J are TRBV20-1 and TRBJ2-5, with TRBD2 as a possible D gene (6 bases). CDR3 length: 14 amino acids. Germline assignment: CDR1 DFQATT and CDR2 SNEGSKA (reference sequence). The CDR3 loop is CGARAPGVQETQYF. As DNA, the CDR3 is TGCGGTGCTAGAGCTCCGGGAGTCCAAGAGACCCAGTACTTC.

J is TRBJ2-3 and V is TRBV2, with D perhaps TRBD2 (6 bases). The CDR3 consists of 13 residues. Trimming removed 7 bases from V and 4 bases from J, with 12 bases in between. Germline lookup yields CDR1 SNHLY and CDR2 FYNNEI. Written as DNA, the CDR3 is TGTGCCAGCAAGGCAGGAGGGGCAGATACGCAGTATTTT. Residues: CASKAGGADTQYF.

This rearrangement joins TRBV27 to TRBJ2-4, with TRBD1 identical over 9 bases. This CDR3 has 14 residues. The V segment lost 6 bases and the J segment 7 bases; nucleotides outside the gene matches: 7. CDR1 is MNHEY, CDR2 SMNVEV, per germline (reference sequence). In DNA form, the CDR3 reads TGTGCCAGCAGCCAAATCGACAGGGGGAACATTCAGTACTTC. Translating it yields CASSQIDRGNIQYF.

Only a few counts were recorded for this clonotype. The chain combines TRBV7-9 with TRBJ2-7; 7 bases map to TRBD1. After removal of 5 bases from V and 5 bases from J, the junction contained 12 bases not matched to a gene. Looked up from germline, CDR1 is SEHNR and CDR2 is FQNEAQ (reference sequence). The CDR3 contains 15 residues. The CDR3 DNA follows: TGTGCCAGCAGCGCGCTCAGGGGGATGGGAAACGAGCAGTACTTC. Translating it yields CASSALRGMGNEQYF. Using reference TRBV7-9 and TRBJ2-7 for the parts outside the CDR3, the full variable domain is DTGVSQNPRHKITKRGQNVTFRCDPISEHNRLYWYRQTLGQGPEFLTYFQNEAQLEKSRLLSDRFSAERPKGSFSTLEIQRTEQGDSAMYLCASSALRGMGNEQYFGPGTRLTVT.

DNA of the CDR3: TGCAGTGCCAATGGCCTAGCGGGAGGAGGCACTGAGCAGTTCTTC. The encoded protein is CSANGLAGGGTEQFF. The chain employs TRBV20-1 and TRBJ2-1, with 11 bases lining up with TRBD2. With 6 bases clipped from V and 9 bases from J, the junction kept 13 bases outside the gene matches. This CDR3 comprises 15 residues. CDR1 is DFQATT and CDR2 is SNEGSKA in the germline V gene (reference sequence).

The chain uses TRBV7-6 and TRBJ2-2; 8 nucleotides agree with TRBD1. The CDR3 is 16 amino acids. V was clipped by 3 bases and J by 7 bases; unmatched bases: 10. Germline loops: CDR1 SGHVS, CDR2 FNYEAQ. The CDR3 protein is CASSFEQGGLNGELFF. CDR3 bases: TGTGCCAGCAGCTTTGAACAGGGGGGTTTGAACGGGGAGCTGTTTTTT.

This clonotype was picked up a small number of times. The DNA for the CDR3 is TGCAGTGCCCCCAAAAGCTCCTACAATGAGCAGTTCTTC. This encodes CSAPKSSYNEQFF. J is TRBJ2-1 and V is TRBV20-1; D not certain. Germline V gene data show CDR1 as DFQATT and CDR2 as SNEGSKA (reference sequence). Deletions cut 6 bases from V and 0 bases from J, with 9 bases between. The CDR3 covers 13 residues.